The sequence of this TCR beta chain was determined in a study of control samples from healthy donors and cancer patients. The table came from immunoSEQ multiplex PCR; TCRdb's copy has only in-frame clones and leaves some out. The profile covers nearly 200,000 clones, with approximately 90% appearing a single time and around 1.9% taken by the ten largest. CDR1 and CDR2 (germline): LNHDA, SQIVND (reference sequence). J gave up 12 bases and V 5 bases, and 18 bases lay outside the gene matches. This CDR3 is 16 amino acids long. The chain is built from TRBV19 and TRBJ1-5, with 8 bases lining up with TRBD1. This receptor was taken from a man between 25 and 39 years old in good health. Sequencing was carried out using blood. The CDR3: CASSLLEAGGENNQHF. In nucleotides, the CDR3 is TGTGCCAGTAGTCTTTTAGAGGCAGGGGGCGAAAATAACCAGCATTTT.